The 19 T cell receptor beta chains below were found in one sample sequenced in a study of shared clonotypes between healthy human individuals. Sequencing used immunoSEQ multiplex PCR; TCRdb keeps in-frame clones, though not all of them. The sample comprises about 2.1 million clones, 90% to 95% of which are singletons, and approximately 1.7% rests with the top ten. In the naive CD8 group, cells lacked CD45RO and were positively selected for CCR7, so terminally differentiated effector memory CD45RA+ cells were left out. The sample consisted of naive CD8+ T cells from PBMCs. The receptor source for this set is a man aged 18 to 29 in good health. Some clones in this sample may be carry-over from other donors' samples.

The chain combines TRBV29-1 with TRBJ2-3, with D unresolved. The CDR3 extends over 12 amino acids. CDR1 and CDR2 (germline): SQVTM, ANQGSEA. The germline V and J ends were trimmed by 0 bases and 6 bases, with 7 bases remaining between them. CDR3 region: CSVEDRADTQYF. The CDR3, as DNA: TGCAGCGTTGAAGATCGGGCGGATACGCAGTATTTT.

The V and J genes are TRBV25-1 and TRBJ2-7, with D possibly being TRBD1 or TRBD2 (5 bases each). Germline CDR1 and CDR2: MGHDK and SYGVNS. This CDR3 contains 14 residues. The V end lost 7 bases, the J end lost 4 bases, and 17 bases lay between the germline ends. The CDR3 region is CASTGDGTLYEQYF. In DNA form, the CDR3 reads TGTGCCAGCACCGGGGACGGTACGCTATACGAGCAGTACTTC.

A few counts support this clone. The genes are TRBV9 and TRBJ2-2; 11 bases are shared with TRBD2. The V gene's germline CDR1 is SGDLS and CDR2 YYNGEE. This CDR3 contains 17 residues. The V and J ends lost 4 bases and 5 bases, in that order; junction bases with no gene match: 10. For the CDR3, the DNA is TGTGCCAGCAGCCTAGCGAGCACTAGCGGGAGAACCGGGGAGCTGTTTTTT. Its translation is CASSLASTSGRTGELFF.

The rearrangement links TRBV5-4 to TRBJ1-1, with D possibly being TRBD1 (6 bases). Between the trimmed V and J ends, which lost 2 bases and 6 bases, there was a span of 11 bases. Per germline, CDR1 SGHNT and CDR2 YYREEE (reference sequence). CDR3 length equals 13 residues. The chain's CDR3 is CASSFGQGPEAFF. DNA for the CDR3: TGTGCCAGCAGCTTTGGGCAGGGGCCTGAAGCTTTCTTT. Full variable domain (remainder filled in from reference TRBV5-4 and TRBJ1-1): ETGVTQSPTHLIKTRGQQVTLRCSSQSGHNTVSWYQQALGQGPQFIFQYYREEENGRGNFPPRFSGLQFPNYSSELNVNALELDDSALYLCASSFGQGPEAFFGQGTRLTVV.

This chain connects TRBV28 to TRBJ1-1; D uncertain. The CDR3 spans 14 residues. V dropped 2 bases and J dropped 2 bases, with 9 bases sitting between them. Germline V gene sequence: CDR1 MDHEN, CDR2 SYDVKM. The CDR3 coding sequence is TGTGCCAGCAGTTTAAATCCGGTAAACACTGAAGCTTTCTTT. As protein: CASSLNPVNTEAFF. The variable domain in full, completed from reference TRBV28 and TRBJ1-1, reads DVKVTQSSRYLVKRTGEKVFLECVQDMDHENMFWYRQDPGLGLRLIYFSYDVKMKEKGDIPEGYSVSREKKERFSLILESASTNQTSMYLCASSLNPVNTEAFFGQGTRLTVV.

This chain links TRBV27 with TRBJ1-5; D remains ambiguous. The CDR3 consists of 15 residues. The ends were cut back, 4 bases at V and 3 bases at J, with 13 bases in the middle. The germline V gene encodes CDR1 MNHEY and CDR2 SMNVEV (reference sequence). The CDR3: CASSWAPVPNQPQHF. Here the CDR3 DNA reads TGTGCCAGCAGTTGGGCGCCAGTCCCCAATCAGCCCCAGCATTTT.

This sequence joins TRBV29-1 and TRBJ1-2, with D possibly matching TRBD1 (6 bases). Deletions cut 7 bases from V and 5 bases from J, with 20 bases between. The length of the CDR3 is 14 residues. Looked up from germline, CDR1 is SQVTM and CDR2 is ANQGSEA. In nucleotides, the CDR3 is TGCAGCGCCATCGGGGGGGCGCTGAATTATGGCTACACCTTC. It is translated as CSAIGGALNYGYTF.

This sequence joins TRBV6-5 and TRBJ1-5; possibly TRBD1 for D (5 bases). This CDR3 region has 15 residues. With 5 bases removed from V and 5 bases from J, the gap between germline ends came to 16 bases. Germline V lookup: CDR1 MNHEY, CDR2 SVGAGI. CDR3 residues: CASSKGRTPHQPQHF. Here the CDR3 DNA reads TGTGCCAGCAGTAAGGGACGGACGCCGCATCAGCCCCAGCATTTT.

The chain uses TRBV7-6 and TRBJ2-1; 10 nucleotides agree with TRBD1. J was trimmed by 6 bases and V by 0 bases; bases with no gene match: 11. CDR1 and CDR2 from the germline V gene are SGHVS and FNYEAQ. The CDR3 has 18 residues. CDR3 protein: CASSLAVGTGAAFNEQFF. CDR3 DNA sequence: TGTGCCAGCAGCTTAGCGGTTGGGACAGGGGCGGCCTTCAATGAGCAGTTCTTC.

The chain uses TRBV4-3 and TRBJ2-2, with 7 bases identical to TRBD2. Trimming took 0 bases from V and 3 from J; bases not matched to a gene: 7. This CDR3 has 17 residues. The germline V gene has CDR1 LGHNA and CDR2 YSLEER. CDR3 coding DNA: TGCGCCAGCAGCCAAGATTGGGCGGGAGAGGACACCGGGGAGCTGTTTTTT. Translated, it gives CASSQDWAGEDTGELFF.

This chain uses TRBV27 with TRBJ2-3, with 12 bases aligning to TRBD1. The germline V gene encodes CDR1 MNHEY and CDR2 SMNVEV (reference sequence). The CDR3 spans 17 residues. V lost 8 bases, J lost 6 bases, and 15 bases stayed unmatched. CDR3 protein: CASGLLGGQGAGDTQYF. Here the CDR3 DNA reads TGTGCCAGCGGATTACTTGGGGGACAGGGGGCAGGCGATACGCAGTATTTT.

CDR3 region: CASSILGGRAAAIEQYF. The CDR3 bases are TGTGCCAGTAGTATCCTCGGAGGCCGCGCAGCCGCCATCGAGCAGTACTTC. The chain recombines TRBV19 with TRBJ2-7; the D gene is possibly TRBD2 (5 bases). The V end was cut by 3 bases, the J end by 6 bases, with 24 bases between. Germline V gives CDR1 LNHDA, CDR2 SQIVND (reference sequence). The CDR3 is made up of 17 amino acids.

Concerning this clone: Other DNA sequences in the sample encode the same CDR3. The V call is TRBV27, the J call TRBJ1-2, with 11 bases lining up with TRBD1. The CDR3 runs to 15 residues. Germline CDR1 MNHEY, CDR2 SMNVEV (reference sequence). Trimming at V came to 5 bases and at J to 3 bases, leaving 5 bases not matched to a gene. DNA of the CDR3: TGTGCCAGCAGTAGCCCGGGACAGGGGGACTATGGCTACACCTTC. Its protein product is CASSSPGQGDYGYTF.

The chain combines TRBV4-1 with TRBJ2-1; 7 bases fit TRBD2. Unmatched junction bases numbered 10, after V lost 0 bases and J lost 8 bases. The CDR3 has 16 amino acids. Germline values: CDR1 MGHRA, CDR2 YSYEKL. The CDR3 spells CASSQESWRELYEQFF. CDR3 bases: TGCGCCAGCAGCCAAGAGTCCTGGCGGGAGTTATATGAGCAGTTCTTC.

The CDR3 bases are TGTGCCAGCAGACAGACTAGCGGGATAAATTACGAGCAGTACTTC. Amino acids: CASRQTSGINYEQYF. The genes are TRBV6-5 and TRBJ2-7; 11 bases agree with TRBD2. CDR1 and CDR2 (germline): MNHEY, SVGAGI. With V trimmed by 6 bases and J by 4 bases, 8 bases remained unmatched. The CDR3 loop spans 15 amino acids.

This chain joins TRBV27 and TRBJ1-2; 8 positions agree with TRBD1. Germline CDR1 is MNHEY and CDR2 is SMNVEV (reference sequence). The CDR3 spans 15 residues. V was pared by 6 bases and J by 4 bases, with 10 bases of the junction left unmatched. Here the CDR3 reads CASRVPGGEGYGYTF. For the CDR3, the DNA is TGTGCCAGCAGAGTACCAGGGGGCGAGGGCTATGGCTACACCTTC.

The rearrangement joins TRBV7-3 to TRBJ2-1, with a possible D match to TRBD2 (5 bases). Germline V lookup: CDR1 SGHTA, CDR2 FQGTGA. V was trimmed by 6 bases and J by 5 bases, leaving 11 bases between them. CDR3 length: 13 amino acids. This chain's CDR3 is CASRRDLNNEQFF. The CDR3 coding sequence is TGTGCCAGCAGGAGGGATCTGAACAATGAGCAGTTCTTC.

The J gene is TRBJ2-7, the V gene TRBV4-1, with D perhaps matching TRBD2 (5 bases). This CDR3 has 15 amino acids. The germline CDR1 and CDR2 sequences are MGHRA and YSYEKL. The V end lost 4 bases, the J end lost 3 bases, and 16 bases lay between the germline ends. The CDR3 DNA is TGCGCCAGCAGCCCGTATGCTCGGGAACACTACGAGCAGTACTTC. This encodes CASSPYAREHYEQYF.

This clone was detected only once. Different DNA sequences within this sample yield the same CDR3. CDR3 coding DNA: TGTGCCAGCAGCACCCCTAGCGGGCCTTACAATGAGCAGTTCTTC. Protein: CASSTPSGPYNEQFF. This chain connects TRBV27 to TRBJ2-1; 8 positions match TRBD2. The V gene end was trimmed by 6 bases and the J gene end by 4 bases; junction bases not matched to a gene: 8. CDR3 length equals 15 residues. Germline CDR1 is MNHEY and CDR2 is SMNVEV (reference sequence).